Listed below are T cell receptor beta chains from one sample, sequenced in a study of HIV-infected patients and healthy controls. Using its own MiXCR run on the 5' RACE reads, TCRdb lists one record per CDR3 protein. The data hold some 9,900 distinct CDR3 sequences, with around 4.9% observed a single time. Source: blood, taken before antiretroviral therapy. These receptor sequences come from an adult with HIV infection. Each CDR3 is given with its conserved first and last residue. Each record gives: J gene, D gene, clone size, CDR3 length, V gene, CDR3 DNA, CDR3 protein. A D gene is named only where the DNA matches it firmly. Clone size appears in some rows only: once, few, many, or a class for an expanded clone.

TRBJ2-1 TRBD2 NA 15 TRBV12-3/TRBV12-4 TGTGCCAGCAGAGCCGGGACTAGCGTTGACAATGAGCAGTTCTTC CASRAGTSVDNEQFF
TRBJ2-2 NA medium-sized 13 TRBV6-6 TGTGCCAGCAGTTTCCGGGACACCGGGGAGCTGTTTTTT CASSFRDTGELFF
TRBJ1-2 TRBD1 many 16 TRBV6-5 TGTGCCAGCAGCCCAACCGAGACAGGGGGCGCGGATGGCTACACCTTC CASSPTETGGADGYTF
TRBJ2-5 TRBD2 medium-sized 16 TRBV28 TGTGCCAGCAGTTTTTTAGGTAGCGGGGCACAAGAGACCCAGTACTTC CASSFLGSGAQETQYF
TRBJ2-7 NA medium-sized 13 TRBV29-1 TGCAGCGTTGTCCCGGACAGTAACTACGAGCAGTACTTC CSVVPDSNYEQYF
TRBJ2-3 TRBD1 many 14 TRBV29-1 TGCAGCGTTGACGGGACAGGGCCTGCAGATACGCAGTATTTT CSVDGTGPADTQYF
TRBJ2-2 NA many 21 TRBV7-6 TGTGCCAGCAGCTTGTCGACGGACCCCGTATTTGCAAGTGCGGGCACCGGGGAGCTGTTTTTT CASSLSTDPVFASAGTGELFF
TRBJ2-3 NA NA 14 TRBV20-1 TGCAGTGCTAGAGATGAGGGGTGGACAGATACGCAGTATTTT CSARDEGWTDTQYF
TRBJ2-1 NA many 13 TRBV25-1 TGTGCCAGTACACCCTCCTCCTACAATGAGCAGTTCTTC CASTPSSYNEQFF
TRBJ1-2 NA many 15 TRBV4-2 TGTGCCAGCAGCCAAGATAGGGGACACTGGAATGGCTACACCTTC CASSQDRGHWNGYTF
TRBJ1-2 NA many 13 TRBV27 TGTGCCAGCAGTTTACAGGGAAACTATGGCTACACCTTC CASSLQGNYGYTF
TRBJ2-7 TRBD2 many 14 TRBV4-2 TGTGCCAGCAGCCAAGATGGGGGAGCGGGGGAGCAGTACTTC CASSQDGGAGEQYF
TRBJ2-1 NA many 12 TRBV27 TGTGCCAGCAGTTCAACTAACAATGAGCAGTTCTTC CASSSTNNEQFF
TRBJ2-2 NA medium-sized 18 TRBV2 TGTGCCAGCAGTGAAGGGTCTCTCGAAAGGTCAAACTGGGGGGAGCTGTTTTTT CASSEGSLERSNWGELFF
TRBJ2-7 NA medium-sized 23 TRBV7-5 NA CISVPEASKGLAGGNPFSYEQYF
TRBJ2-7 TRBD2 many 15 TRBV20-1 TGCAGTGCTAGAGATCAAGCGGGACCCACCTACGAGCAGTACTTC CSARDQAGPTYEQYF
TRBJ2-4 NA many 11 TRBV6-1 TGTGCCAGCATCGGAGTAGGCCTTCAGTACTTC CASIGVGLQYF
TRBJ2-3 NA many 16 TRBV7-2 TGTGCCAGCAGCCACCCCGTGGGGACTAGCACAGATACGCAGTATTTT CASSHPVGTSTDTQYF
TRBJ2-4 TRBD2 many 15 TRBV20-1 TGCAGTGCTAGACGACTAGCGGGAGGAGGTAACATTCAGTACTTC CSARRLAGGGNIQYF
TRBJ2-3 NA many 11 TRBV7-2 TGTGCCAGCAGCCCCGCAGATACGCAGTATTTT CASSPADTQYF
TRBJ1-3 TRBD1 NA 16 TRBV2 TGTGCCAGCCGGACAGGGCGGACGAACTCTGGAAACACCATATATTTT CASRTGRTNSGNTIYF
TRBJ2-2 NA many 16 TRBV4-1 TGCGCCAGCAGCCACCCCGCCGACCAGCAGTCCGGGGAGCTGTTTTTT CASSHPADQQSGELFF
TRBJ1-1 NA medium-sized 14 TRBV6-5 TGTGCCACCTCACTTACGGAGATGAACACTGAAGCTTTCTTT CATSLTEMNTEAFF
TRBJ2-3 NA few 16 TRBV7-9 TGTGCCAGCAGCTTAGTGGAGTCCACGCGCACAGATACGCAGTATTTT CASSLVESTRTDTQYF
TRBJ1-2 NA once 14 TRBV13 TGTGCCAGCAGCCAAGGACGGAGTAACTATGGCTACACCTTC CASSQGRSNYGYTF
TRBJ2-1 NA many 14 TRBV24-1 TGTGCCACCAGCAACAGGGTCTCCTACAATGAGCAGTTCTTC CATSNRVSYNEQFF
TRBJ2-1 NA medium-sized 12 TRBV5-1 TGCGCCAGGGGTAGCGGCTACAATGAGCAGTTCTTC CARGSGYNEQFF
TRBJ2-3 TRBD2 medium-sized 13 TRBV5-1 TGCGCCAGCAGCCCCAAGGGAGGGGATACGCAGTATTTT CASSPKGGDTQYF
TRBJ2-2 NA NA 16 TRBV2 TGCGCCAGCAGTGAATTTAGGATCCCGAACACCGGGGAGCTGTTTTTT CASSEFRIPNTGELFF
TRBJ1-5 TRBD1 NA 14 TRBV30 TGTGCCTGGAGTCCGGGACAGGGAATCCAGCCCCAGCATTTT CAWSPGQGIQPQHF
TRBJ1-3 TRBD1 medium-sized 15 TRBV27 TGTGCCAGCAGTTTATACAGGGGGTCTGGAAACACCATATATTTT CASSLYRGSGNTIYF
TRBJ2-7 NA many 15 TRBV7-2 TGTGCCAGCAGCTTTCTTCCGGAGACCTCCTACGAGCAGTACTTC CASSFLPETSYEQYF